These 20 T cell receptor beta chains share one sample of origin, sequenced in a study of blood T cell repertoires in COVID-19. This table comes from immunoSEQ multiplex PCR, and its TCRdb copy is limited to in-frame clones, with some not included. The sample holds about 190,000 clones, 81% seen once. Sequenced sample: peripheral blood. These receptor sequences come from a woman older than 75 with COVID-19, enrolled during active disease.

The chain uses TRBV5-4 and TRBJ2-3, with D possibly matching TRBD2 (5 bases). CDR3 length: 14 amino acids. The V gene lost 0 bases and the J gene lost 2 bases, with 7 bases spanning the gap. Germline assignment: CDR1 SGHNT and CDR2 YYREEE (reference sequence). The CDR3 protein is CASSLDGVTDTQYF. The DNA of the CDR3 is TGTGCCAGCAGCTTGGACGGGGTCACAGATACGCAGTATTTT.

The rearrangement links TRBV19 to TRBJ1-4; TRBD1 matches 10 bases. The CDR3 is made up of 15 amino acids. V lost 6 bases to trimming and J lost 0 bases; unmatched junction nucleotides: 1. Germline values: CDR1 LNHDA, CDR2 SQIVND (reference sequence). In DNA, the CDR3 is TGTGCCAGTAGAGGACAGGGGGCAACTAATGAAAAACTGTTTTTT. Its translation is CASRGQGATNEKLFF.

Written as DNA, the CDR3 is TGCGCCAGCAGCTTGGCACTAGCGGGTTACAATGAGCAGTTCTTC. It yields the protein CASSLALAGYNEQFF. The chain carries TRBV5-1 and TRBJ2-1; 9 bases line up with TRBD2. Germline V CDR1 and CDR2: SGHRS, YFSETQ. With 0 bases clipped from V and 4 bases from J, the junction kept 2 bases outside the gene matches. The CDR3 is made up of 15 amino acids.

The V and J genes are TRBV27 and TRBJ1-1; D is uncertain. The CDR3 sequence is 13 residues long. V was pared by 5 bases and J by 3 bases, with 10 bases between. Germline V gene sequence: CDR1 MNHEY, CDR2 SMNVEV (reference sequence). The CDR3, as DNA: TGTGCCAGCAGTCTGGGCTTTGACACTGAAGCTTTCTTT. Protein: CASSLGFDTEAFF.

The rearrangement links TRBV6-2 or TRBV6-3 to TRBJ1-6, with D perhaps TRBD1 (6 bases). This CDR3 has 13 residues. The V end was cut by 6 bases, the J end by 11 bases, with 14 bases between. Germline CDR1 and CDR2: MNHEY and SVGEGT. The CDR3 region is CASSQGRGPPLHF. The CDR3 nucleotides read TGTGCCAGCAGCCAAGGGCGGGGGCCACCCCTCCACTTT.

This chain links TRBV27 with TRBJ1-2; 8 bases map to TRBD1. Germline trimming cut 5 bases from V and 3 bases from J; bases unmatched to any gene: 11. This CDR3 region has 16 residues. CDR1 and CDR2 (germline): MNHEY, SMNVEV (reference sequence). The CDR3 DNA is TGTGCCAGCAGTCCCGATGCCGGGACAGGAGACTATGGCTACACCTTC. Translation: CASSPDAGTGDYGYTF.

The genes are TRBV10-3 and TRBJ1-1; weak D call: TRBD1 (6 bases). V lost 4 bases and J 1 base, leaving 7 bases between the germline ends. This CDR3 region has 13 residues. Germline CDR1 reads ENHRY; CDR2 reads SYGVKD. The CDR3 loop reads CAISVGGNTEAFF. The DNA for the CDR3 is TGTGCCATCAGTGTAGGGGGGAACACTGAAGCTTTCTTT.

This sequence joins TRBV18 and TRBJ2-1, with TRBD2 identical over 16 bases. This CDR3 has 18 amino acids. The germline V gene has CDR1 KGHSH and CDR2 LQKENI. V shed 5 bases, J shed 1 base, and the junction held 5 bases outside the gene matches. CDR3 in DNA: TGTGCCAGCTCATCCGGGACTAGCGGGGGGGTATCCTACAATGAGCAGTTCTTC. It encodes CASSSGTSGGVSYNEQFF.

The chain employs TRBV5-1 and TRBJ1-2, with 8 positions matching TRBD1. The CDR3 loop spans 17 amino acids. The germline CDR1 and CDR2 sequences are SGHRS and YFSETQ. V gave up 0 bases and J gave up 1 base; unmatched junction bases: 8. The CDR3 here is CASSLALSDRVNYGYTF. The DNA for the CDR3 is TGCGCCAGCAGCTTGGCCTTATCGGACAGGGTTAACTATGGCTACACCTTC.

This clone was found a few times. The rearrangement links TRBV5-4 to TRBJ2-2; D ambiguous. Germline V lookup: CDR1 SGHNT, CDR2 YYREEE (reference sequence). Trimming left V 1 base short and J 0 bases short, with 10 bases between. This CDR3 has 16 amino acids. The CDR3 DNA reads TGTGCCAGCAGCTTGAACGCAGGCCCGAACACCGGGGAGCTGTTTTTT. Its protein product is CASSLNAGPNTGELFF.

The CDR3 DNA sequence: TGTGCCAGCAGCCTGGAAGGGGTCACAGATACGCAGTATTTT. Translating it yields CASSLEGVTDTQYF. The chain joins TRBV11-2 to TRBJ2-3, with D tentatively TRBD1 (5 bases). Germline CDR1 is SGHAT and CDR2 is FQNNGV. CDR3 size: 14 residues. Between the trimmed V and J ends, which lost 5 bases and 2 bases, there was a span of 11 bases.

The V gene is TRBV5-4, the J gene TRBJ2-7; D may be TRBD2 (5 bases). The CDR3 is made up of 14 amino acids. Germline CDR1 SGHNT, CDR2 YYREEE (reference sequence). V lost 4 bases to trimming and J lost 1 base, with 12 bases between them. This CDR3 is CASSPGLESYEQYF. The CDR3 region has the DNA TGTGCCAGCAGCCCTGGACTTGAGTCCTACGAGCAGTACTTC.

This clone was recorded once. The rearrangement joins TRBV7-8 to TRBJ1-2; D unresolved. The length of the CDR3 is 14 residues. V was pared by 8 bases and J by 3 bases, with 16 bases between. Per the germline V gene, CDR1 is SGHVS and CDR2 is FQNEAQ. CDR3 bases: TGTGCCAGCGCCGGACTCGGGCGGGACTATGGCTACACCTTC. Translation gives CASAGLGRDYGYTF.

The chain combines TRBV11-3 with TRBJ2-5; 7 bases map to TRBD2. V gave up 6 bases and J gave up 4 bases; unmatched junction bases: 11. Germline-derived CDR1 and CDR2 are SGHNT and YENEEA. This CDR3 has 15 amino acids. The chain's CDR3 is CASSYSGFGRETQYF. The CDR3 DNA is TGTGCCAGCAGTTATAGCGGGTTCGGACGAGAGACCCAGTACTTC.

V usage is TRBV7-2 and J usage is TRBJ1-1; D ambiguous. Germline V CDR1 and CDR2: SGHTA, FQGNSA. The CDR3 covers 13 residues. V lost 3 bases, J lost 2 bases, and 7 bases lay in between. The chain's CDR3 is CASSFTENTEAFF. The CDR3, as DNA: TGTGCCAGCAGCTTCACAGAAAACACTGAAGCTTTCTTT.

V gene TRBV27 combines with J gene TRBJ1-6; tentative D call: TRBD1 (5 bases). The CDR3 totals 15 residues. Germline values: CDR1 MNHEY, CDR2 SMNVEV (reference sequence). V was cut by 5 bases and J by 10 bases, with 18 bases left in between. The chain's CDR3 is CASSLARAEGSPLHF. The CDR3 nucleotides read TGTGCCAGCAGTCTCGCCAGGGCGGAGGGATCACCCCTCCACTTT.

On this clone itself: Distinct nucleotide sequences in the sample also encode this CDR3. This chain links TRBV7-2 with TRBJ2-1; 8 bases agree with TRBD2. This CDR3 is 15 amino acids long. V shed 5 bases and J 0 bases; nucleotides not matched to a gene: 3. Germline V gene lookup returns CDR1 SGHTA and CDR2 FQGNSA. The chain's CDR3 is CASSPSGSSYNEQFF. In DNA form, the CDR3 reads TGTGCCAGCAGCCCAAGCGGGAGCTCCTACAATGAGCAGTTCTTC. The variable domain in full, with the rest retrieved from reference TRBV7-2 and TRBJ2-1, is GAGVSQSPSNKVTEKGKDVELRCDPISGHTALYWYRQSLGQGLEFLIYFQGNSAPDKSGLPSDRFSAERTGGSVSTLTIQRTQQEDSAVYLCASSPSGSSYNEQFFGPGTRLTVL.

The V call is TRBV19, the J call TRBJ2-1; TRBD1 might be the D (5 bases). Germline V gene lookup returns CDR1 LNHDA and CDR2 SQIVND (reference sequence). The CDR3 is 16 amino acids. V lost 5 bases, J lost 1 base, and 15 bases lay in between. CDR3 DNA: TGTGCCAGTAGTGCCCTCAGACAGAGATCCTACAATGAGCAGTTCTTC. Protein: CASSALRQRSYNEQFF. The whole variable domain, remainder taken from reference TRBV19 and TRBJ2-1, is DGGITQSPKYLFRKEGQNVTLSCEQNLNHDAMYWYRQDPGQGLRLIYYSQIVNDFQKGDIAEGYSVSREKKESFPLTVTSAQKNPTAFYLCASSALRQRSYNEQFFGPGTRLTVL.

This clone has a handful of counts. V usage is TRBV9 and J usage is TRBJ2-1; the match to TRBD2 covers 8 bases. Germline assignment: CDR1 SGDLS and CDR2 YYNGEE. CDR3 size: 16 residues. J lost 6 bases, V lost 5 bases, and 13 bases had no gene match. The CDR3 sequence is CASSPLGTSWSNEQFF. CDR3 DNA sequence: TGTGCCAGCAGTCCACTCGGGACTAGTTGGTCCAATGAGCAGTTCTTC.

Only a few counts were recorded for this clone. The gene calls are TRBV27 and TRBJ1-5, with TRBD1 as a possible D gene (6 bases). V was cut by 6 bases and J by 9 bases, with 15 bases left in between. There are 13 residues in the CDR3. Germline values: CDR1 MNHEY, CDR2 SMNVEV (reference sequence). The CDR3 loop is CASSQEGGLPQHF. The CDR3 nucleotides are TGTGCCAGCAGCCAAGAGGGGGGGCTGCCCCAGCATTTT.